These T cell receptor beta chains were read from a single sample in a study of cytomegalovirus exposure and HLA in healthy donors. TCRdb keeps only in-frame clones here, not all; method: immunoSEQ multiplex PCR. Of about 300,000 clones in the sample, roughly 88% were seen once. Source material: PBMCs. The receptors come from a woman aged 18-30 years in good health and CMV-seronegative. The CDR3 runs from the conserved cysteine through the conserved F or W. Each record gives: clone size, D gene, J gene, V gene, CDR3 DNA, CDR3 protein. D genes are given only for firm matches. Clone size appears in some rows only: once, few, many, or a class for an expanded clone.

size: -; D: TRBD1; J: TRBJ2-3; V: TRBV5-1; DNA: TGCGCCAGCAGCTTGTCACCACTGGACAGGCGCGTTGCAGATACGCAGTATTTT; CDR3: CASSLSPLDRRVADTQYF
size: -; D: TRBD1; J: TRBJ2-1; V: TRBV2; DNA: TGTGCCAGCAGGGTGGACAGGGGGGTCTCGGGTGAGCAGTTCTTC; CDR3: CASRVDRGVSGEQFF
size: -; D: -; J: TRBJ1-1; V: TRBV11-1; DNA: TGTGCCAGCAGCTTAAGGGTTCCAGACAGACGGAATACTGAAGCTTTCTTT; CDR3: CASSLRVPDRRNTEAFF
size: -; D: TRBD2; J: TRBJ2-3; V: TRBV28; DNA: TGTGCCAGCATTCCGGGACTAGGGTCCCAAGATACGCAGTATTTT; CDR3: CASIPGLGSQDTQYF
size: -; D: TRBD2; J: TRBJ2-3; V: TRBV4-1; DNA: TGCGCCAGCAGCCAAGGGGGACTAGCGGGAGGTCTGGGGACAGATACGCAGTATTTT; CDR3: CASSQGGLAGGLGTDTQYF
size: -; D: -; J: TRBJ2-1; V: TRBV7-7; DNA: TGTGCTAGCAGCCGCCTCAGCGGCGCTACCTACAATGAGCAGTTCTTC; CDR3: CASSRLSGATYNEQFF
size: -; D: TRBD1; J: TRBJ1-1; V: TRBV2; DNA: TGTGCCAGCAGGGGGACAGGGATAAACACTGAAGCTTTCTTT; CDR3: CASRGTGINTEAFF
size: -; D: -; J: TRBJ2-7; V: TRBV9; DNA: TGTGCCAGCAGCGTCCCGTCGCAGGGCGGTGAGCAGTACTTC; CDR3: CASSVPSQGGEQYF
size: -; D: -; J: TRBJ2-7; V: TRBV7-2; DNA: TGTGCCAGCAGCTTAGACAGGGCATCTACGAGTGAGTACTTC; CDR3: CASSLDRASTSEYF
size: once; D: -; J: TRBJ2-1; V: TRBV11-2; DNA: TGTGCCAGCAGCTTAGGGGACTCGGCGCCTTTCTACAATGAGCAGTTCTTC; CDR3: CASSLGDSAPFYNEQFF
size: -; D: TRBD1; J: TRBJ1-5; V: TRBV7-2; DNA: TGTGCCAGCAGTCTAGACTGGACAGGGTTGAAGCCCCAGCATTTT; CDR3: CASSLDWTGLKPQHF
size: -; D: TRBD1; J: TRBJ1-5; V: TRBV28; DNA: TGTGCCAGCAGATGGGACAGGATCCTTTATAGCAATCAGCCCCAGCATTTT; CDR3: CASRWDRILYSNQPQHF
size: -; D: TRBD2; J: TRBJ2-1; V: TRBV6-6; DNA: TGTGCCAGCGACGGGGGGGGGACCTACAATGAGCAGTTCTTC; CDR3: CASDGGGTYNEQFF
size: -; D: -; J: TRBJ1-4; V: TRBV28; DNA: TGTGCCAGCAGTTCGCCAGGGGCTAATGAAAAACTGTTTTTT; CDR3: CASSSPGANEKLFF
size: -; D: -; J: TRBJ2-1; V: TRBV10-3; DNA: TGTGCCATCAGTGGGACGGGAAAAAAGGGCTCCTACAATGAGCAGTTCTTC; CDR3: CAISGTGKKGSYNEQFF
size: -; D: TRBD1; J: TRBJ2-7; V: TRBV19; DNA: TGTGCCAGTAGTATTAAGGGACAGGACACCTACGAGCAGTACTTC; CDR3: CASSIKGQDTYEQYF
size: -; D: -; J: TRBJ1-5; V: TRBV5-6; DNA: TGTGCCAGCAGCTTGGGGCAGGACAATCAGCCCCAGCATTTT; CDR3: CASSLGQDNQPQHF
size: -; D: -; J: TRBJ1-4; V: TRBV6-1; DNA: TGTGCCAGCAGTGAAGGGCAAGCTAATGAAAAACTGTTTTTT; CDR3: CASSEGQANEKLFF
size: once; D: TRBD1; J: TRBJ1-5; V: TRBV2; DNA: TGTGCCAGCAGCGGGGGACAGGGCGGTCAGCCCCAGCATTTT; CDR3: CASSGGQGGQPQHF
size: -; D: TRBD1; J: TRBJ1-2; V: TRBV30; DNA: TGTGCCTGTACGGGGACAGGGAATGGCTACACCTTC; CDR3: CACTGTGNGYTF
size: -; D: TRBD1; J: TRBJ2-5; V: TRBV28; DNA: TGTGCCAGCAGTCCCTTGGGACAGGGGTACCAAGAGACCCAGTACTTC; CDR3: CASSPLGQGYQETQYF
size: few; D: -; J: TRBJ2-7; V: TRBV27; DNA: TGTGCCAGCAGTTCACAGGGTGGTGGGCAGTACTTC; CDR3: CASSSQGGGQYF
size: -; D: -; J: TRBJ1-4; V: TRBV6-1; DNA: TGTGCCAGCAGTGTTTCGGGTGAAAAACTGTTTTTT; CDR3: CASSVSGEKLFF
size: -; D: -; J: TRBJ2-2; V: TRBV6-5; DNA: TGTGCCAGCAGCCGAGACATTTTGAACACCGGGGAGCTGTTTTTT; CDR3: CASSRDILNTGELFF
size: -; D: TRBD2; J: TRBJ2-5; V: TRBV28; DNA: TGTGCCAGCAGTCATCGGACTAGCGGAGGAAGTCGGGAGACCCAGTACTTC; CDR3: CASSHRTSGGSRETQYF
size: -; D: TRBD2; J: TRBJ2-7; V: TRBV28; DNA: TGTGCCAGCAGTTGGGAGGGATACGAGCAGTACTTC; CDR3: CASSWEGYEQYF
size: -; D: TRBD2; J: TRBJ2-7; V: TRBV7-2; DNA: TGTGCCAGCAGCTTGGGATTAGCGGGAGTTGATTCCTACGAGCAGTACTTC; CDR3: CASSLGLAGVDSYEQYF
size: -; D: TRBD1; J: TRBJ1-2; V: TRBV30; DNA: TGTGCCTGGACCCCAGGGGGCGATGGCTACACCTTC; CDR3: CAWTPGGDGYTF
size: -; D: -; J: TRBJ2-7; V: TRBV11-2; DNA: TGTGCCAGCAGCTTCTGGCGGGAATCCTACGAGCAGTACTTC; CDR3: CASSFWRESYEQYF
size: -; D: -; J: TRBJ1-4; V: TRBV5-6; DNA: TGTGCCAGCAGCACGGGGGCAACTAATGAAAAACTGTTTTTT; CDR3: CASSTGATNEKLFF
size: -; D: TRBD1; J: TRBJ1-2; V: TRBV10-3; DNA: TGTGCCATCAGGACAGGGAATTTTAGGGGCTACACCTTC; CDR3: CAIRTGNFRGYTF
size: -; D: -; J: TRBJ2-2; V: TRBV27; DNA: TGTGCCAGCAGGGGACACACGAACACCGGGGAGCTGTTTTTT; CDR3: CASRGHTNTGELFF
size: -; D: TRBD1; J: TRBJ2-7; V: TRBV29-1; DNA: TGCAGCGTAAAGACAGGGGGCTCCGAGCAGTACTTC; CDR3: CSVKTGGSEQYF
size: -; D: -; J: TRBJ1-1; V: TRBV15; DNA: TGTGCCACCAGCAGAGACAGGTTAAACACTGAAGCTTTCTTT; CDR3: CATSRDRLNTEAFF
size: -; D: -; J: TRBJ1-1; V: TRBV2; DNA: TGTGCCAGCAGCCTAGAGAGGCTCTCTAGCACTGAAGCTTTCTTT; CDR3: CASSLERLSSTEAFF
size: -; D: -; J: TRBJ2-7; V: TRBV4-3; DNA: TGCGCCAGCAGCCAAGTGGCAGGGGACTACGAGCAGTACTTC; CDR3: CASSQVAGDYEQYF
size: -; D: -; J: TRBJ2-3; V: TRBV5-1; DNA: TGCGCCAGCAGCCCCTGGGCTAGCACAGATACGCAGTATTTT; CDR3: CASSPWASTDTQYF
size: -; D: -; J: TRBJ2-3; V: TRBV2; DNA: TGTGCCAGACATCTAGCAGATAGCACAGATACGCAGTATTTT; CDR3: CARHLADSTDTQYF
size: -; D: TRBD2; J: TRBJ2-3; V: TRBV28; DNA: TGTGCCAGCAGCCTCGGTAGACTAGCGGGGGGCACAGATACGCAGTATTTT; CDR3: CASSLGRLAGGTDTQYF
size: -; D: -; J: TRBJ2-1; V: TRBV7-2; DNA: TGTGCCAGCAGCTTTAGGGCTCATGTAACGGGAGTCGTGAATGAGCAGTTCTTC; CDR3: CASSFRAHVTGVVNEQFF
size: -; D: TRBD1; J: TRBJ1-2; V: TRBV7-2; DNA: TGTGCCAGCACCACAGGGGGCGGATGGGGAGGCTACACCTTC; CDR3: CASTTGGGWGGYTF
size: -; D: -; J: TRBJ2-1; V: TRBV9; DNA: TGTGCCAGCATGTCAGGACACGAAGGTAATGAGCAGTTCTTC; CDR3: CASMSGHEGNEQFF
size: -; D: TRBD2; J: TRBJ2-1; V: TRBV11-2; DNA: TGTGCCAGCAGCTCAAATAGCGGGAGGAATGAGCAGTTCTTC; CDR3: CASSSNSGRNEQFF
size: -; D: -; J: TRBJ1-5; V: TRBV2; DNA: TGTGCCAGCAGTGTGGGGGGTCAGCCCCAGCATTTT; CDR3: CASSVGGQPQHF
size: -; D: TRBD1; J: TRBJ2-2; V: TRBV2; DNA: TGTGCCAGCAGTGAAGACTCCGGGACAGCGAACACCGGGGAGCTGTTTTTT; CDR3: CASSEDSGTANTGELFF
size: -; D: -; J: TRBJ2-1; V: TRBV5-1; DNA: TGCGCCAGCAGCGGGTCGGGAAGCTACAATGAGCAGTTCTTC; CDR3: CASSGSGSYNEQFF
size: -; D: TRBD1; J: TRBJ2-1; V: TRBV9; DNA: TGTGCCAGCAGCGCAACAGGGGAAGTATACAATGAGCAGTTCTTC; CDR3: CASSATGEVYNEQFF
size: once; D: TRBD1; J: TRBJ1-1; V: TRBV11-2; DNA: TGTGCCAGCAGCGTAACAGGGGGCACTGAAGCTTTCTTT; CDR3: CASSVTGGTEAFF
size: once; D: -; J: TRBJ1-5; V: TRBV28; DNA: TGTGCCAGCAGTTTCGGCAGGGTGGCGAATCAGCCCCAGCATTTT; CDR3: CASSFGRVANQPQHF
size: -; D: TRBD1; J: TRBJ1-5; V: TRBV7-6; DNA: TGTGCCAGCAGCAGTCACACAGGGGATCAGCCCCAGCATTTT; CDR3: CASSSHTGDQPQHF
size: few; D: -; J: TRBJ1-5; V: TRBV6-5; DNA: TGTGCCAGCAGTCGAAGGGGTCAGCCCCAGCATTTT; CDR3: CASSRRGQPQHF
size: -; D: TRBD2; J: TRBJ2-5; V: TRBV2; DNA: TGTGCCAGCGTTCCTGTATCCGGGAGGGGGGAGACCCAGTACTTC; CDR3: CASVPVSGRGETQYF
size: -; D: TRBD2; J: TRBJ2-7; V: TRBV7-8; DNA: TGTGCCAGCAGCTTCGACCTAGCGGGACCCTACGAGCAGTACTTC; CDR3: CASSFDLAGPYEQYF
size: -; D: TRBD2; J: TRBJ2-7; V: TRBV7-6; DNA: TGTGCCAGCAGCTCACTTAGCGGGAGCGGGCCCTACGAGCAGTACTTC; CDR3: CASSSLSGSGPYEQYF
size: few; D: TRBD1; J: TRBJ2-7; V: TRBV27; DNA: TGTGCCAGCAGCAACACCGGGACAGGCTACGAGCAGTACTTC; CDR3: CASSNTGTGYEQYF
size: -; D: TRBD2; J: TRBJ2-3; V: TRBV7-6; DNA: TGTGCCAGCAGCTTAGGGGCGGGAGTGCCTACAGATACGCAGTATTTT; CDR3: CASSLGAGVPTDTQYF
size: -; D: TRBD2; J: TRBJ2-7; V: TRBV6-5; DNA: TGTGCCAGCAACGCGGGAGGGGGATCCGAGCAGTACTTC; CDR3: CASNAGGGSEQYF